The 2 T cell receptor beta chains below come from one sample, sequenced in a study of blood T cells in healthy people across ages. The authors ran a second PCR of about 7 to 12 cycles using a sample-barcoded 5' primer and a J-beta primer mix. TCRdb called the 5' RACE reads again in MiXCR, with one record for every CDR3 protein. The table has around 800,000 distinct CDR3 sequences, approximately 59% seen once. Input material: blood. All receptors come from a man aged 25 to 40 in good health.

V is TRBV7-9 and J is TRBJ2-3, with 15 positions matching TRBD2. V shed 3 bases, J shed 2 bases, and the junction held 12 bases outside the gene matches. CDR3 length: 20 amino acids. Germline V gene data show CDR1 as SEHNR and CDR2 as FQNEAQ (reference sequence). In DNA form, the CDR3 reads TGTGCCAGCAGCTTCCCCGGACTAGCGGGGGGGCCGGTCCTCACAGATACGCAGTATTTT. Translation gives CASSFPGLAGGPVLTDTQYF.

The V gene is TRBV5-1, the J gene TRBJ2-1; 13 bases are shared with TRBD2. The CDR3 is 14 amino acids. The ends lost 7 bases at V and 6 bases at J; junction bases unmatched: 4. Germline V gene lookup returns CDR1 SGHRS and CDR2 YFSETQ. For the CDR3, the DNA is TGCGCCAGCGGGACTAGCGGGGTCCTCAATGAGCAGTTCTTC. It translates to CASGTSGVLNEQFF.